This entry lists 11 T cell receptor beta chains sequenced from one sample in a study of T-cell memory formation after mild COVID-19. TCRdb processed the 5' RACE reads anew with MiXCR; each CDR3 protein has one entry. Of roughly 110,000 distinct CDR3 sequences listed, under 15% are singletons. The sample taken for sequencing was PBMCs or a T cell subset sorted from them (not recorded which). These TCRs come from an adult woman who had mild COVID-19 (a few samples of this study predate the infection). Cell type and time point are not known.

The table lists this clonotype with a few counts. This chain joins TRBV7-9 and TRBJ1-2; 9 bases are a match to TRBD1. The CDR3 sequence is 18 residues long. Germline lookup yields CDR1 SEHNR and CDR2 FQNEAQ (reference sequence). J was trimmed by 5 bases and V by 7 bases; bases with no gene match: 20. CDR3 nucleotides: TGTGCCAGCATCTCACGTACGATCACGGGACAGGGCCTATATGGCTACACCTTC. This sequence encodes CASISRTITGQGLYGYTF.

This clonotype turned up a few times. The chain links TRBV7-7 to TRBJ2-1, with D perhaps TRBD2 (5 bases). V lost 5 bases, J lost 0 bases, and 14 bases lay in between. The CDR3 totals 16 residues. Germline lookup yields CDR1 SSHAT and CDR2 FNYEAQ (reference sequence). CDR3 in amino acids: CASSPLSGSSYNEQFF. CDR3 nucleotides: TGTGCCAGCAGCCCACTGAGCGGAAGCTCCTACAATGAGCAGTTCTTC.

The V and J genes are TRBV12-3 or TRBV12-4 and TRBJ2-1; 9 bases fit TRBD2. Losses at the gene ends were 3 bases for V and 4 bases for J; bases not matched to a gene: 7. This CDR3 region has 16 residues. The CDR3 region has the DNA TGTGCCAGCAGTTTTAGGCGGGAGGGATATTACAATGAGCAGTTCTTC. Encoded protein: CASSFRREGYYNEQFF.

This chain links TRBV15 with TRBJ1-5; perhaps TRBD1 as D (5 bases). The CDR3 is 15 amino acids. Trimming took off 0 bases at V and 7 bases at J, with 13 bases between the two ends. The germline CDR1 and CDR2 sequences are LNHNV and YYDKDF (reference sequence). CDR3 loop: CATSRDLGGVQPQHF. DNA of the CDR3: TGTGCCACCAGCAGAGATCTGGGGGGTGTACAGCCCCAGCATTTT.

This clonotype has a handful of counts. The chain links TRBV6-2 or TRBV6-3 to TRBJ2-7; TRBD2 matches at 8 bases. The CDR3 consists of 14 residues. CDR1 is MNHEY and CDR2 is SVGEGT in the germline V gene. V trimming: 6 bases; J trimming: 7 bases; junction bases outside the gene matches: 11. CDR3 sequence reads: CASSPRAGEDEQYF. In nucleotides, the CDR3 is TGTGCCAGCAGCCCCCGAGCGGGAGAGGATGAGCAGTACTTC.

The CDR3 nucleotides are TGTGCCAGCAGCTCCGTCGGGCAGGGACACTATGGCTACACCTTC. Protein sequence: CASSSVGQGHYGYTF. This chain connects TRBV11-2 to TRBJ1-2; D may be TRBD1 (5 bases). The CDR3 is made up of 15 amino acids. Germline assignment: CDR1 SGHAT and CDR2 FQNNGV. V was clipped by 4 bases and J by 3 bases, with 15 bases between them.

The J gene is TRBJ1-2, the V gene TRBV14; D is uncertain. Trimming shortened V by 0 bases and J by 5 bases, and 7 bases separated the two germline ends. CDR1 and CDR2 (germline): SGHDN, FVKESK. The CDR3 runs to 13 residues. CDR3 nucleotide sequence: TGTGCCAGCAGCCAAGAACAGACTTATGGCTACACCTTC. This translates into CASSQEQTYGYTF.

The CDR3: CASSPAGNEQFF. DNA of the CDR3: TGTGCCAGCAGCCCGGCGGGAAATGAGCAGTTCTTC. V usage is TRBV6-2 or TRBV6-3 and J usage is TRBJ2-1, with a weak D call TRBD2 (6 bases). V was pared by 6 bases and J by 7 bases, with 10 bases between. The CDR3 loop spans 12 amino acids. Germline CDR1 MNHEY, CDR2 SVGEGT.

This clonotype was seen more than once but under ten times. The genes are TRBV6-5 and TRBJ2-3, with no clear D. CDR1 is MNHEY, CDR2 SVGAGI, per germline. The CDR3 is made up of 16 amino acids. V was pared by 2 bases and J by 1 base, with 13 bases between. In DNA, the CDR3 is TGTGCCAGCAGTTACGAAGAGACAACCCGCACAGATACGCAGTATTTT. It is translated as CASSYEETTRTDTQYF.

The chain joins TRBV4-1 to TRBJ2-7, with D perhaps TRBD2 (6 bases). Trimming left V 3 bases short and J 2 bases short, with 14 bases between. CDR1 is MGHRA and CDR2 is YSYEKL in the germline V gene. This CDR3 has 15 amino acids. The CDR3 DNA reads TGCGCCAGCAGCCAGCATGGGGGGACCCCCTACGAGCAGTACTTC. Encoded protein: CASSQHGGTPYEQYF.

The J gene is TRBJ2-1, the V gene TRBV4-1; unclear D gene. Trimming left V 9 bases short and J 7 bases short, with 4 bases between. This CDR3 is built from 9 residues. Germline loops: CDR1 MGHRA, CDR2 YSYEKL. Here the CDR3 reads CARNNEQFF. DNA of the CDR3: TGCGCCAGGAATAATGAGCAGTTCTTC.